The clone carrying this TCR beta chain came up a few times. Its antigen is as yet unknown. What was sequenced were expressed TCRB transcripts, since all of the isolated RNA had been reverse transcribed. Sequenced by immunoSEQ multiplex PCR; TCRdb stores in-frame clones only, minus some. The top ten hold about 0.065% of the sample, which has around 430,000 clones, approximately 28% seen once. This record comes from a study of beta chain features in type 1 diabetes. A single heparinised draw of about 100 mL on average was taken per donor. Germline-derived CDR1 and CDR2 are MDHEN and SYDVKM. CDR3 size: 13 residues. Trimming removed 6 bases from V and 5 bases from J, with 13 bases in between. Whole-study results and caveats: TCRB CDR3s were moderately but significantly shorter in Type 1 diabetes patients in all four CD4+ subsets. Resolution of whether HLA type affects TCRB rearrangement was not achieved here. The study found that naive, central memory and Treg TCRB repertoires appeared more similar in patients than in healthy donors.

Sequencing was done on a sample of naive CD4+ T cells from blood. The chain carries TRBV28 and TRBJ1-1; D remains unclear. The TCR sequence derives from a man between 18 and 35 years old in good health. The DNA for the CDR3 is TGTGCCAGCAGGCCCCCACCGAGAACTGAAGCTTTCTTT. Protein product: CASRPPPRTEAFF.